This T cell receptor (beta chain) was recovered during a study of cytomegalovirus exposure and HLA in healthy donors. Study at large: Unique TCRs from HLA-typed donors, 85 million to 100 million of them, were held in an early data release.

Study findings and constraints: It was shown in a later analysis that HLA-associated TCR beta chains were more clonally expanded than other, equally common chains. Later analysis identified several of the most significant clusters that appeared linked to common viral pathogens. Relative to the roughly 700-donor mean, N-insertions were reportedly fewer in an Asian-associated ancestry cluster in a later analysis.

About this clone: The antigen remains unidentified.

Use of 60 Vbeta and 13 Jbeta primers characterized the PCR. Sequenced by immunoSEQ multiplex PCR; TCRdb stores in-frame clones only, minus some. The sample holds approximately 120,000 clones; 81% are singletons and the top ten take approximately 4%. This CDR3 is built from 17 residues. The germline V gene has CDR1 SGHTA and CDR2 FQGNSA. The V gene end was trimmed by 4 bases and the J gene end by 0 bases; junction bases not matched to a gene: 6. The sample was PBMCs. The chain has TRBV7-2 and TRBJ1-6; TRBD1 agrees at 7 bases. The receptor's source is a man aged 18 to 29 in good health and CMV-seropositive. The CDR3 protein is CASSSNRGRSYNSPLHF. The DNA of the CDR3 is TGTGCCAGCAGCTCCAACAGGGGACGCTCCTATAATTCACCCCTCCACTTT.